This T cell receptor (beta chain) was captured by sequencing in a study of T-cell reconstitution after alpha-beta-depleted transplantation in children. This sample's TCRbeta library carried unique molecular identifier barcodes. In TCRdb, the PCR reads were re-called with MiXCR into one record per CDR3 protein. The sample has fewer than 250,000 distinct CDR3 sequences; approximately 15% are singletons. Regarding this clonotype: Its antigen is not known.

V dropped 3 bases and J dropped 9 bases, with 12 bases sitting between them. The CDR3 runs 13 residues. The germline V gene encodes CDR1 SGHAT and CDR2 FQDESV (reference sequence). Points from the study as a whole: For some patients, TCRbeta diversity was high at day 60 because of recipient T cells and thymic progenitors that survived. In patients about two months after transplant, alpha-beta T cells reportedly arose from several hundred expanded graft clones.

The receptor comes from a male patient aged 2 to 9 who had a stem cell transplant for acute lymphoblastic leukemia, so the T cells may come from the graft donor. The V gene is TRBV11-1, the J gene TRBJ1-5; no clear D. Sequenced material: PBMCs, mostly from graft donor cells, taken 360 days after TCRalphabeta/CD19-depleted stem cell transplant. The CDR3 reads CASSFNSLWPQHF. The CDR3 DNA reads TGTGCCAGCAGCTTCAACAGTTTATGGCCCCAGCATTTT.